This is a list of T cell receptor beta chains from one sample in a study of blood T cell repertoires in COVID-19. Assay: immunoSEQ multiplex PCR; the TCRdb copy retains only in-frame clones and omits some. Among 30,000 to 40,000 clones, approximately 86% were seen once, and the ten largest hold around 6.9%. The sequenced material came from peripheral blood. Receptors originate from a human donor in a cohort sampled during active COVID-19. The CDR3 runs from the conserved cysteine through the conserved F or W. Each record gives: clone size, J gene, V gene, CDR3 protein. A row's size may be missing; if present it is once, few, many or a size class.

clone size: -
J gene: TRBJ2-1
V gene: TRBV7-3
CDR3 protein: CASSPEGNEQFF

clone size: -
J gene: TRBJ2-7
V gene: TRBV18
CDR3 protein: CASSPSGGEQYF

clone size: -
J gene: TRBJ1-2
V gene: TRBV4-3
CDR3 protein: CASSQGGTGASRANYGYTF

clone size: -
J gene: TRBJ2-5
V gene: TRBV7-8
CDR3 protein: CASSTWDRGLGETQYF

clone size: -
J gene: TRBJ2-7
V gene: TRBV7-2
CDR3 protein: CASSLVGGLANYEQYF

clone size: -
J gene: TRBJ2-2
V gene: TRBV5-1
CDR3 protein: CASSSRGDPTGELFF

clone size: -
J gene: TRBJ2-1
V gene: TRBV28
CDR3 protein: CASSLRAPGEQFF

clone size: -
J gene: TRBJ1-1
V gene: TRBV5-1
CDR3 protein: CASSFGGENTEAFF

clone size: -
J gene: TRBJ2-1
V gene: TRBV19
CDR3 protein: CASIQDGTSGTYNEQFF

clone size: -
J gene: TRBJ2-2
V gene: TRBV13
CDR3 protein: CASSLVASGGTNTGELFF

clone size: -
J gene: TRBJ1-2
V gene: TRBV5-4
CDR3 protein: CASSLSNSGYTF

clone size: once
J gene: TRBJ1-2
V gene: TRBV3-1/TRBV3-2
CDR3 protein: CASSQGWDSTAYGYTF

clone size: -
J gene: TRBJ2-7
V gene: TRBV4-3
CDR3 protein: CASSRGQGGPAYEQYF

clone size: -
J gene: TRBJ2-7
V gene: TRBV7-2
CDR3 protein: CASSPTGVYEQYF

clone size: -
J gene: TRBJ1-4
V gene: TRBV3-1/TRBV3-2
CDR3 protein: CASSQKEGLGKLFF

clone size: medium-sized
J gene: TRBJ1-6
V gene: TRBV11-2
CDR3 protein: CASSPLTQAANSPLHF

clone size: -
J gene: TRBJ2-7
V gene: TRBV28
CDR3 protein: CASSRLGTYEQYF

clone size: -
J gene: TRBJ1-2
V gene: TRBV11-3
CDR3 protein: CASSSTGGYGYTF

clone size: -
J gene: TRBJ2-4
V gene: TRBV3-1/TRBV3-2
CDR3 protein: CASSQWLLRSSKNIQYF

clone size: -
J gene: TRBJ1-2
V gene: TRBV6-2/TRBV6-3
CDR3 protein: CASSWTRDRGYYGYTF

clone size: -
J gene: TRBJ2-1
V gene: TRBV7-8
CDR3 protein: CASLTGSSYNEQFF

clone size: -
J gene: TRBJ2-5
V gene: TRBV4-2
CDR3 protein: CASSQVSSVAVQETQYF

clone size: few
J gene: TRBJ2-2
V gene: TRBV7-9
CDR3 protein: CASSRTGRTGELFF

clone size: -
J gene: TRBJ2-1
V gene: TRBV7-2
CDR3 protein: CASSLALAIEQFF

clone size: -
J gene: TRBJ2-1
V gene: TRBV9
CDR3 protein: CASSGPDIHNEQFF

clone size: -
J gene: TRBJ1-6
V gene: TRBV5-6
CDR3 protein: CASSLVGRGTGTLHF

clone size: few
J gene: TRBJ2-1
V gene: TRBV25-1
CDR3 protein: CASSDLVSEQFF

clone size: once
J gene: TRBJ1-5
V gene: TRBV15
CDR3 protein: CATSSFGSNQPQHF

clone size: -
J gene: TRBJ2-4
V gene: TRBV6-5
CDR3 protein: CASSSRDSKNIQYF

clone size: -
J gene: TRBJ2-1
V gene: TRBV11-2
CDR3 protein: CASSPTYNEQFF

clone size: -
J gene: TRBJ2-7
V gene: TRBV9
CDR3 protein: CASAPGASAYEQYF

clone size: -
J gene: TRBJ2-3
V gene: TRBV5-1
CDR3 protein: CASSLVGYTDTQYF

clone size: once
J gene: TRBJ2-4
V gene: TRBV5-1
CDR3 protein: CASSIGQGSGVKNIQYF

clone size: -
J gene: TRBJ2-7
V gene: TRBV6-5
CDR3 protein: CASSRTGVTYEQYF

clone size: -
J gene: TRBJ2-3
V gene: TRBV5-6
CDR3 protein: CASSPTGGSTDTQYF

clone size: once
J gene: TRBJ2-2
V gene: TRBV4-2
CDR3 protein: CASSPVNTGELFF

clone size: -
J gene: TRBJ2-3
V gene: TRBV7-2
CDR3 protein: CASQKDRGHGDTQYF

clone size: -
J gene: TRBJ2-5
V gene: TRBV2
CDR3 protein: CASSAHRGVQETQYF